This T cell receptor beta chain was recorded in a study of metastatic and nonmetastatic thyroid tumors. In the study overall: Repertoire comparison spanned blood and tumor or nodule tissue of malignant and benign thyroid patients. General study findings and limits: Malignant thyroid tumors reportedly exceeded benign nodules significantly in TCR beta diversity, with the difference appearing in blood and tumor.

Trimming removed 5 bases at V and 15 bases at J, with 14 bases between. This CDR3 has 11 amino acids. Germline V lookup: CDR1 MNHNS, CDR2 SASEGT. In the study's own analysis: Between-group CDR3 differences, defined by clinicopathological status, yielded a distant-metastasis classifier for papillary thyroid cancer. TCRdb re-called clones from the PCR reads using MiXCR. The V and J calls shown here were made by TCRdb, not taken from the authors' results. The sample contains tens of thousands of clones, 20% to 25% of which appear only once. No patient received treatment before thyroid surgery. This clone was seen repeatedly, ten times or more. What it recognizes is unknown.

V usage is TRBV6-1 and J usage is TRBJ2-1; no firm D call. The TCR originated in a female donor with papillary thyroid cancer or a benign thyroid nodule (not recorded which). Some clones in this sample may be carry-over from other donors' samples. The sample taken for sequencing was blood. The CDR3 DNA reads TGTGCCAGCAGTTCGGACCTCCATCGGTTCTTC. Encoded protein: CASSSDLHRFF.